The 12 T cell receptor beta chains below were found in one sample sequenced in a study of T cell repertoires in cytomegalovirus infection. TCRdb re-called the reads through MiXCR, storing one row per CDR3 protein. The sample gives more than 200,000 distinct CDR3 sequences, roughly 10% of which show up once; approximately 16% is in the top ten. Sequences were obtained from PBMCs. All receptors come from a human donor in good health (CMV status not recorded). Some clones in this sample may be carry-over from other donors' samples.

As concerns this clonotype: This may arise from a read error, as a much more abundant clone is one base away. The V call is TRBV6-2 or TRBV6-3, the J call TRBJ1-5; 7 positions agree with TRBD1. Per germline, CDR1 MNHEY and CDR2 SVGEGT. The CDR3 loop spans 16 amino acids. V shed 8 bases and J 1 base; nucleotides not matched to a gene: 11. As DNA, the CDR3 is TGTGCCAGCGGCCGGGCCGGGACAGAGAGCAATCAGCCCCAGCATTTT. The encoded protein is CASGRAGTESNQPQHF.

This clonotype was seen many times. The J gene is TRBJ2-1, the V gene TRBV7-3; TRBD1 is a possible D gene (5 bases). Germline CDR1 SGHTA, CDR2 FQGTGA. V lost 3 bases and J 8 bases, leaving 11 bases between the germline ends. The CDR3 runs 13 residues. The CDR3 is CASSFGHTDEQFF. For the CDR3, the DNA is TGTGCCAGCAGCTTCGGACATACCGATGAGCAGTTCTTC.

This clonotype has a handful of counts. The chain joins TRBV12-3 or TRBV12-4 to TRBJ2-7, with a tentative D call TRBD2 (6 bases). V gave up 6 bases and J gave up 0 bases, with 12 bases separating them. This CDR3 contains 14 residues. The CDR3 DNA sequence: TGTGCCAGCAGGAGACTAGGTAGCTCCTACGAGCAGTACTTC. Translating it yields CASRRLGSSYEQYF.

Many counts were recorded for this clonotype. The rearrangement joins TRBV5-5 to TRBJ2-7; a possible D gene is TRBD1 (6 bases). The V gene lost 0 bases and the J gene lost 5 bases, with 12 bases spanning the gap. This CDR3 is built from 14 residues. Germline V lookup: CDR1 SGHKS, CDR2 YYEKEE (reference sequence). For the CDR3, the DNA is TGTGCCAGCAGCTTGGGTCAGGGGATTGACGAGCAGTACTTC. It encodes CASSLGQGIDEQYF.

There are many counts of this clonotype. The chain is built from TRBV7-8 and TRBJ2-7, with D possibly matching TRBD1 (5 bases). Trimming took 0 bases from V and 0 from J, leaving 12 bases between them. The germline V gene has CDR1 SGHVS and CDR2 FQNEAQ. The CDR3 runs 16 residues. The chain's CDR3 is CASSLALTVSSYEQYF. In DNA, the CDR3 is TGTGCCAGCAGCTTAGCGCTGACAGTTTCCTCCTACGAGCAGTACTTC.

The chain couples TRBV19 to TRBJ2-2, with 7 bases identical to TRBD2. Germline values: CDR1 LNHDA, CDR2 SQIVND (reference sequence). With V trimmed by 4 bases and J by 1 base, 6 bases remained unmatched. This CDR3 region has 16 residues. The chain's CDR3 is CASSKGWGGNTGELFF. CDR3 coding DNA: TGTGCCAGTAGTAAGGGCTGGGGGGGGAACACCGGGGAGCTGTTTTTT.

This clonotype was detected many times. The V and J genes are TRBV7-2 and TRBJ1-2; D remains ambiguous. The germline CDR1 and CDR2 sequences are SGHTA and FQGNSA. With 2 bases removed from V and 8 bases from J, the gap between germline ends came to 21 bases. This CDR3 spans 16 amino acids. In DNA form, the CDR3 reads TGTGCCAGCAGCTTAATCACCCCTTATCAATCGGAAGGCTACACCTTC. Translation gives CASSLITPYQSEGYTF.

Only a few counts were recorded for this clonotype. This rearrangement joins TRBV7-9 to TRBJ2-7; 10 bases are shared with TRBD2. The CDR3 is 15 residues long. The V segment lost 6 bases and the J segment 6 bases; nucleotides outside the gene matches: 11. Germline-derived CDR1 and CDR2 are SEHNR and FQNEAQ (reference sequence). The CDR3 sequence is CASSSPERGGPEQYF. In DNA, the CDR3 is TGTGCCAGCAGTTCACCCGAGCGGGGGGGCCCCGAGCAGTACTTC. Full variable domain (outside the CDR3, taken from reference TRBV7-9 and TRBJ2-7): DTGVSQNPRHKITKRGQNVTFRCDPISEHNRLYWYRQTLGQGPEFLTYFQNEAQLEKSRLLSDRFSAERPKGSFSTLEIQRTEQGDSAMYLCASSSPERGGPEQYFGPGTRLTVT.

This clonotype appeared many times. The genes are TRBV27 and TRBJ1-6; 11 bases match TRBD1. The CDR3 is 16 amino acids. V was pared by 2 bases and J by 10 bases, with 7 bases of the junction left unmatched. CDR1 and CDR2 from the germline V gene are MNHEY and SMNVEV (reference sequence). In DNA form, the CDR3 reads TGTGCCAGCAGTTTAAAGGACAGGGGGCCTCGGTCACCCCTCCACTTT. The encoded protein is CASSLKDRGPRSPLHF.

In this sample, this clonotype turned up many times. This sequence joins TRBV6-1 and TRBJ2-1; D perhaps matches TRBD2 (5 bases). V was clipped by 6 bases and J by 0 bases, with 15 bases between them. The CDR3 is 16 residues long. In germline, CDR1 is MNHNS, CDR2 SASEGT. The CDR3 reads CASRLKPGSSYNEQFF. The CDR3 DNA reads as TGTGCCAGCAGACTAAAACCGGGAAGCTCCTACAATGAGCAGTTCTTC.

The chain recombines TRBV5-6 with TRBJ2-2; D not resolved. V dropped 4 bases and J dropped 7 bases, with 17 bases sitting between them. Per germline, CDR1 SGHDT and CDR2 YYEEEE. CDR3 length equals 15 residues. The CDR3 bases are TGTGCCAGCAGCCATGGGCCCCAAAGAGGCGGGGAGCTGTTTTTT. Amino acid sequence: CASSHGPQRGGELFF.

Many counts were recorded for this clonotype. The rearrangement joins TRBV7-2 to TRBJ2-2; 12 nucleotides match TRBD1. The CDR3 consists of 17 residues. With 5 bases clipped from V and 7 bases from J, the junction kept 11 bases outside the gene matches. CDR1 is SGHTA, CDR2 FQGNSA, per germline. The CDR3 DNA is TGTGCCAGCAGCCAGCAGACGGGACAGGGGGCGCGCGGGGAGCTGTTTTTT. It codes for CASSQQTGQGARGELFF.